The entry below describes one T cell receptor (beta chain). There is no known antigen for this receptor. No per-base quality is available; no much larger clone lies one base away. This entry comes from a study of CD8 T cells in Susac syndrome (dated 2019 in TCRdb). A note on the overall study: Whether CD8+ T cell activation and differentiation in Susac syndrome was antigen driven was tested using repertoire sequencing.

RNA was extracted using the RNeasy kit, and roughly 0.5 to 1 microgram was reverse transcribed with random hexamers. The immunoSEQ multiplex PCR assay, covering 54 Vbeta and 13 Jbeta segments, was used to amplify TCR beta CDR3 regions. PCR amplification bias was corrected using a synthetic template baseline for primer optimization and computational correction. The authors' pipeline ran thus. Reads were assigned to V, D and J genes according to IMGT and analyzed in immunoSEQ Analyzer, with only productive sequences retained. To calculate clonality, Shannon entropy was normalized by log2 of the number of productive unique sequences and then subtracted from one. For each patient and control, public and private clones were evaluated within the 100 most prevalent clones. Clones were defined as Susac-specific if absent from the healthy and MS cohorts, from 1052 published viral clones and from other ImmuneACCESS disease sequences. In TCRdb, the public reads were trimmed at Q25 with fastp and aligned with MiXCR, with productive beta chains retained. Identical CDR3 protein sequences are pooled into one entry, listed with their most common genes and DNA. TCRdb's processing, not the authors' own work, is the source of the V and J calls. Here the sample has about 200,000 distinct CDR3 sequences; about 95% occur a single time. The ten largest clones take up 0.1% of the sample.

Peripheral blood CD8+ and CD4+ T cells from healthy donors, Susac syndrome patients and multiple sclerosis patients were profiled using high-throughput TCR beta sequencing. Healthy donors were age- and sex-matched controls. Bulk CD8+ and CD4+ T cells were purified magnetically by negative isolation, whereas CD8+ TEMRA cells were enriched by FACS. Blood was collected in EDTA tubes and processed within 24 hours, with PBMCs isolated through density gradient centrifugation. PBMCs intended for TCR sequencing were cryopreserved in liquid nitrogen and thawed later in a water bath at 37 degrees C. Purity of sorted or isolated CD4+, CD8+ and CD8+ TEMRA cells was at least 90%. The study at large found these results: The study acknowledged that relatively few individuals were included in the TCR sequencing and HLA analysis.

The germline V gene sets CDR1 to SGHTA and CDR2 to FQGNSA. Including cysteine and phenylalanine, the CDR3 has 15 amino acids. Only the CDR3 region is kept as DNA, spanning 45 bases read in frame from base 1. The trim is 1 base for V and 2 bases for J, with a gap of 11 bases between the germline ends. This clonotype originated in a human donor in good health. Recombination linked TRBV7-2 to TRBJ1-2; TRBD1 could be the D gene, as 6 bases match. The sequencing input was CD4+ T cells from PBMCs. For the CDR3, the sequence is CASSLGAGVNYGYTF. The nucleotides are TGTGCCAGCAGCTTAGGGGCAGGGGTGAACTATGGCTACACCTTC.